These 27 T cell receptor beta chains were sequenced from one sample in a study of blood T cell repertoires in COVID-19. Repertoires were generated with immunoSEQ multiplex PCR, while TCRdb's copy carries only in-frame clones and drops some. The sample has 150,000 to 200,000 clones; approximately 90% are singletons. Sequencing used peripheral blood. These receptors came from a man aged 35 to 55 with active or convalescent COVID-19.

Details on this clone: Other nucleotide sequences in the sample specify the same CDR3. The chain is built from TRBV6-4 and TRBJ2-1, with TRBD2 identical over 13 bases. Germline CDR1 is MRHNA and CDR2 is SNTAGT. The V gene end was trimmed by 4 bases and the J gene end by 5 bases; junction bases not matched to a gene: 5. The CDR3 spans 16 residues. CDR3 nucleotide sequence: TGTGCCAGCAGTGCCCAACTAGCGGGAGGGAACAATGAGCAGTTCTTC. As protein: CASSAQLAGGNNEQFF.

The chain links TRBV11-3 to TRBJ2-1; 7 bases fit TRBD2. The germline V gene has CDR1 SGHNT and CDR2 YENEEA. The V and J ends lost 5 bases and 14 bases, in that order; junction bases with no gene match: 9. The CDR3 loop spans 12 amino acids. This CDR3 is CASSELASKEFF. In DNA, the CDR3 is TGTGCCAGCAGCGAACTAGCGTCCAAGGAGTTCTTC. The full variable domain, in which reference TRBV11-3 and TRBJ2-1 provide the parts outside the CDR3, is EAGVVQSPRYKIIEKKQPVAFWCNPISGHNTLYWYLQNLGQGPELLIRYENEEAVDDSQLPKDRFSAERLKGVDSTLKIQPAELGDSAVYLCASSELASKEFFGPGTRLTVL.

The V gene is TRBV5-5, the J gene TRBJ1-3; no reliable D call. Per the germline V gene, CDR1 is SGHKS and CDR2 is YYEKEE (reference sequence). Trimming cost V 4 bases and J 0 bases, with 8 bases left between them. The CDR3 is made up of 14 amino acids. CDR3 nucleotides: TGTGCCAGCAGCAGTTTAGTCTCTGGAAACACCATATATTTT. Amino acids: CASSSLVSGNTIYF.

The chain recombines TRBV28 with TRBJ1-1; D is undetermined. This CDR3 has 14 amino acids. Trimming stripped 4 bases from V and 0 bases from J, with 9 bases between. Germline assignment: CDR1 MDHEN and CDR2 SYDVKM. In DNA form, the CDR3 reads TGTGCCAGCAGTTCGCCCGCGGTGAACACTGAAGCTTTCTTT. Translated: CASSSPAVNTEAFF. Looking up the rest from reference TRBV28 and TRBJ1-1 gives the full variable domain: DVKVTQSSRYLVKRTGEKVFLECVQDMDHENMFWYRQDPGLGLRLIYFSYDVKMKEKGDIPEGYSVSREKKERFSLILESASTNQTSMYLCASSSPAVNTEAFFGQGTRLTVV.

The chain recombines TRBV4-2 with TRBJ1-1, with D perhaps matching TRBD1 (6 bases). Germline CDR1 and CDR2: LGHNA and YNFKEQ. Trimming shortened V by 0 bases and J by 6 bases, and 20 bases separated the two germline ends. The CDR3 consists of 17 residues. CDR3 protein: CASSQDGAGAKPPEAFF. The CDR3 bases are TGTGCCAGCAGCCAAGATGGTGCAGGGGCAAAACCCCCTGAAGCTTTCTTT.

The rearrangement uses TRBV30 and TRBJ2-1, with 10 nucleotides matching TRBD2. V trimming: 0 bases; J trimming: 0 bases; junction bases outside the gene matches: 11. Germline lookup yields CDR1 GTSNPN and CDR2 SVGIG (reference sequence). CDR3 length: 19 amino acids. CDR3 amino acids: CAWSVLRTSGPSSYNEQFF. The CDR3 nucleotides read TGTGCCTGGAGTGTATTAAGGACTAGCGGACCGAGCTCCTACAATGAGCAGTTCTTC.

The rearrangement links TRBV7-8 to TRBJ2-2, with 7 bases identical to TRBD1. The J segment lost 6 bases and the V segment lost 2 bases, leaving 9 bases of the junction unmatched. There are 16 residues in the CDR3. Germline CDR1 SGHVS, CDR2 FQNEAQ. CDR3 amino acids: CASSLSFDRVAGELFF. CDR3 coding DNA: TGTGCCAGCAGCTTATCCTTTGACAGGGTTGCCGGGGAGCTGTTTTTT.

V is TRBV4-3 and J is TRBJ2-1, with D possibly TRBD1 on 5 matching bases. V was cut by 0 bases and J by 2 bases, with 8 bases left in between. In germline, CDR1 is LGHNA, CDR2 YSLEER. The CDR3 sequence is 15 residues long. CDR3: CASSQDRATYNEQFF. The CDR3 region has the DNA TGCGCCAGCAGCCAAGACAGGGCCACCTACAATGAGCAGTTCTTC.

The chain recombines TRBV18 with TRBJ1-1; TRBD1 might be the D (5 bases). CDR1 KGHSH and CDR2 LQKENI come from the germline V gene. The CDR3 runs 12 residues. V was pared by 5 bases and J by 1 base, with 5 bases between. In nucleotides, the CDR3 is TGTGCCAGCTCAGGGGCGAACACTGAAGCTTTCTTT. Its protein is CASSGANTEAFF.

This chain uses TRBV3-1 (or the pseudogene TRBV3-2) with TRBJ1-1, with D unresolved. Trimming shortened V by 3 bases and J by 4 bases, and 9 bases separated the two germline ends. CDR3 length: 13 residues. From germline, CDR1 is LGHDT and CDR2 YNNKEL (reference sequence). CDR3 DNA: TGTGCCAGCAGCCACACGGGGTTCACTGAAGCTTTCTTT. Translating gives CASSHTGFTEAFF.

The gene calls are TRBV27 and TRBJ1-5; D may be TRBD1 (6 bases). The CDR3 extends over 15 amino acids. CDR1 is MNHEY, CDR2 SMNVEV, per germline (reference sequence). V gave up 2 bases and J gave up 3 bases, with 11 bases separating them. CDR3 in DNA: TGTGCCAGCAGTTTAACAGGGTACGTCAATCAGCCCCAGCATTTT. Its translation is CASSLTGYVNQPQHF.

CDR3 loop: CASSLGELQHRDRGEGDTEAFF. CDR3 DNA sequence: TGTGCCAGCAGTTTGGGGGAACTTCAACACCGGGACAGGGGAGAGGGAGACACTGAAGCTTTCTTT. The chain employs TRBV27 and TRBJ1-1; TRBD1 agrees at 10 bases. The CDR3 is made up of 22 amino acids. V lost 3 bases and J lost 3; bases outside the gene matches: 25. Germline V gene sequence: CDR1 MNHEY, CDR2 SMNVEV (reference sequence).

The genes are TRBV6-1 and TRBJ2-7, with D tentatively TRBD2 (5 bases). CDR3 length: 14 residues. Germline CDR1 and CDR2: MNHNS and SASEGT. Trimming took off 0 bases at V and 2 bases at J, with 8 bases between the two ends. CDR3 nucleotides: TGTGCCAGCAGTGAAGCGTTGGGAGCCTACGAGCAGTACTTC. Translation gives CASSEALGAYEQYF.

This clone has a handful of counts. The genes are TRBV5-6 and TRBJ1-1, with D possibly TRBD1 on 5 matching bases. This CDR3 spans 16 amino acids. Germline V lookup: CDR1 SGHDT, CDR2 YYEEEE. Trimming shortened V by 4 bases and J by 0 bases, and 16 bases separated the two germline ends. CDR3 amino acids: CASSERRGTMNTEAFF. The CDR3 DNA is TGTGCCAGCAGCGAACGTAGGGGCACAATGAACACTGAAGCTTTCTTT.

The rearrangement links TRBV2 to TRBJ2-5; TRBD1 matches 8 bases. V lost 4 bases to trimming and J lost 4 bases; unmatched junction nucleotides: 5. Germline assignment: CDR1 SNHLY and CDR2 FYNNEI. The CDR3 spans 14 residues. CDR3 DNA sequence: TGTGCCAGCAGTGTATCAGGGACAGGAGAGACCCAGTACTTC. It is translated as CASSVSGTGETQYF.

The chain is built from TRBV5-1 and TRBJ1-6; 10 bases are shared with TRBD1. The length of the CDR3 is 13 residues. Germline assignment: CDR1 SGHRS and CDR2 YFSETQ. V shed 0 bases and J 13 bases; nucleotides not matched to a gene: 1. CDR3 residues: CASSLEDRGPLHF. CDR3 nucleotide sequence: TGCGCCAGCAGCTTGGAGGACAGGGGGCCCCTCCACTTT.

V is TRBV15 and J is TRBJ2-7; a possible D gene is TRBD2 (6 bases). CDR1 and CDR2 from the germline V gene are LNHNV and YYDKDF (reference sequence). Trimming pared 4 bases from V and 4 bases from J, leaving 14 bases between. The CDR3 totals 14 residues. CDR3 protein: CATSTPGVLYEQYF. CDR3 coding DNA: TGTGCCACCAGCACCCCGGGGGTGTTGTACGAGCAGTACTTC. Together with reference TRBV15 and TRBJ2-7, the CDR3 gives the full variable domain: DAMVIQNPRYQVTQFGKPVTLSCSQTLNHNVMYWYQQKSSQAPKLLFHYYDKDFNNEADTPDNFQSRRPNTSFCFLDIRSPGLGDTAMYLCATSTPGVLYEQYFGPGTRLTVT.

V usage is TRBV28 and J usage is TRBJ1-1; the match to TRBD1 covers 8 bases. J gave up 2 bases and V 6 bases, and 2 bases lay outside the gene matches. Germline V gene data show CDR1 as MDHEN and CDR2 as SYDVKM. The CDR3 is 13 amino acids. CDR3 nucleotides: TGTGCCAGCAGGGACAGGGATAACACTGAAGCTTTCTTT. As protein: CASRDRDNTEAFF.

This clone was counted a few times. The V gene is TRBV30, the J gene TRBJ1-2; no clear D gene. The CDR3 contains 14 residues. V lost 2 bases, J lost 8 bases, and 18 bases lay in between. From germline, CDR1 is GTSNPN and CDR2 SVGIG (reference sequence). The CDR3 DNA is TGTGCCTGGAGTAACCCCGACACTTATAAAGGCTACACCTTC. Translated: CAWSNPDTYKGYTF.

The chain recombines TRBV28 with TRBJ2-1, with 7 nucleotides matching TRBD2. The trim removed 6 bases at V and 5 bases at J, leaving 10 bases unmatched. In germline, CDR1 is MDHEN, CDR2 SYDVKM. The CDR3 contains 15 residues. CDR3 sequence (DNA): TGTGCCAGCAGCCCAGCGGGGCGGACCCACAATGAGCAGTTCTTC. The encoded protein is CASSPAGRTHNEQFF.

V and J are TRBV19 and TRBJ2-5, with 8 nucleotides matching TRBD2. CDR1 is LNHDA, CDR2 SQIVND, per germline (reference sequence). V lost 8 bases and J lost 5; bases outside the gene matches: 1. This CDR3 is 11 amino acids long. The CDR3 loop reads CASGGGETQYF. CDR3 DNA sequence: TGTGCCAGTGGCGGGGGGGAGACCCAGTACTTC.

The table lists this clone with a count of one. This chain uses TRBV28 with TRBJ1-3; TRBD1 aligns across 7 bases. The germline gives CDR1 MDHEN, CDR2 SYDVKM. The CDR3 has 15 amino acids. The junction had 11 bases not matched to a gene; V was cut back by 7 bases and J by 5 bases. CDR3 amino acids: CASKPPGQLRNTIYF. CDR3 DNA: TGTGCCAGCAAACCGCCGGGACAGTTAAGAAACACCATATATTTT. Drawing the rest from reference TRBV28 and TRBJ1-3, the complete variable domain is DVKVTQSSRYLVKRTGEKVFLECVQDMDHENMFWYRQDPGLGLRLIYFSYDVKMKEKGDIPEGYSVSREKKERFSLILESASTNQTSMYLCASKPPGQLRNTIYFGEGSWLTVV.

This clone has only one observation. J is TRBJ1-3 and V is TRBV6-1; D remains unclear. This CDR3 region has 16 residues. V lost 2 bases and J lost 4, with 15 bases in between. CDR1 MNHNS and CDR2 SASEGT come from the germline V gene. CDR3 in amino acids: CASSEPSGVSGNTIYF. CDR3 nucleotides: TGTGCCAGCAGTGAACCTTCCGGGGTATCCGGAAACACCATATATTTT.

This clone occurred a few times. The chain carries TRBV29-1 and TRBJ2-1, with 7 bases aligning to TRBD1. With 4 bases clipped from V and 2 bases from J, the junction kept 5 bases outside the gene matches. Germline V gene sequence: CDR1 SQVTM, CDR2 ANQGSEA. CDR3 length equals 14 residues. The CDR3 nucleotides read TGCAGCGTTGGACCGGGACAGCCCTACAATGAGCAGTTCTTC. Translation gives CSVGPGQPYNEQFF.

V gene TRBV7-8 combines with J gene TRBJ2-1; tentative D call: TRBD2 (5 bases). CDR3 length equals 16 residues. Germline CDR1 reads SGHVS; CDR2 reads FQNEAQ. V was cut by 1 base and J by 5 bases, with 15 bases left in between. DNA of the CDR3: TGTGCCAGCAGCTTAGTATTAGCGCAGTCTCACAATGAGCAGTTCTTC. Its translation: CASSLVLAQSHNEQFF. Complete variable domain (other parts from reference TRBV7-8 and TRBJ2-1): GAGVSQSPRYKVAKRGQDVALRCDPISGHVSLFWYQQALGQGPEFLTYFQNEAQLDKSGLPSDRFFAERPEGSVSTLKIQRTQQEDSAVYLCASSLVLAQSHNEQFFGPGTRLTVL.

The rearrangement uses TRBV5-6 and TRBJ1-4; the match to TRBD1 covers 7 bases. The germline gives CDR1 SGHDT, CDR2 YYEEEE. The CDR3 has 15 amino acids. J was trimmed by 8 bases and V by 8 bases; bases with no gene match: 15. The CDR3 protein is CASSGRGRRGEKLFF. The CDR3 coding sequence is TGTGCCAGTAGCGGAAGGGGGCGGCGAGGCGAAAAACTGTTTTTT.

This chain connects TRBV3-1 (or the pseudogene TRBV3-2) to TRBJ1-6; D call uncertain. V was shortened by 6 bases and J by 0 bases, with 9 bases between the two germline ends. Germline loops: CDR1 LGHDT, CDR2 YNNKEL (reference sequence). The CDR3 has 15 amino acids. The CDR3 DNA follows: TGTGCCAGCAGGAGAGAGAGCTCCTATAATTCACCCCTCCACTTT. Amino acids: CASRRESSYNSPLHF.